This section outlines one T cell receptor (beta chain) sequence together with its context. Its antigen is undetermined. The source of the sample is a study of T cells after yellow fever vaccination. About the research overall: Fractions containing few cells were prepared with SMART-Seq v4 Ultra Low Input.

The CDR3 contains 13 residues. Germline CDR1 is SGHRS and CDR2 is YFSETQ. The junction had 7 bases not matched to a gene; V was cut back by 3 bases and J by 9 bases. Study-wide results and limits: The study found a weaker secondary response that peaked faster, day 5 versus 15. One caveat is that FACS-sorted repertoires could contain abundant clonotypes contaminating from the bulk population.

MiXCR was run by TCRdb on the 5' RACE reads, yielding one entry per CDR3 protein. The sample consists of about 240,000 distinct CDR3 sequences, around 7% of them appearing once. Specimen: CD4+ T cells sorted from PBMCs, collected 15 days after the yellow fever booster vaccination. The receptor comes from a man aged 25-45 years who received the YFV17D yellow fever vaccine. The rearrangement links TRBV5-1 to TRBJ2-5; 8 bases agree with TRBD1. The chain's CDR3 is CASSSGTGGAQYF. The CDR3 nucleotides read TGCGCCAGCAGCTCCGGGACAGGCGGGGCCCAGTACTTC.